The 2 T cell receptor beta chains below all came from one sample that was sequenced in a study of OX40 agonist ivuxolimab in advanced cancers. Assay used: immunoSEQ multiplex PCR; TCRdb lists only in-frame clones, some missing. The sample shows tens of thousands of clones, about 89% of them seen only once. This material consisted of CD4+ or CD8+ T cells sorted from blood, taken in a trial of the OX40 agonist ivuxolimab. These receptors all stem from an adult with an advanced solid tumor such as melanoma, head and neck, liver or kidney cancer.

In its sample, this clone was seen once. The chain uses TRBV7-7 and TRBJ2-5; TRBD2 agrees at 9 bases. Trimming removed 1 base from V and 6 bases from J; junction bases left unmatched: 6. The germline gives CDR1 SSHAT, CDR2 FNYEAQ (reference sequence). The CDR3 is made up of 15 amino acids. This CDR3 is CASSLEVAGVKTQYF. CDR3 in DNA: TGTGCCAGCAGCTTAGAGGTAGCGGGAGTCAAGACCCAGTACTTC.

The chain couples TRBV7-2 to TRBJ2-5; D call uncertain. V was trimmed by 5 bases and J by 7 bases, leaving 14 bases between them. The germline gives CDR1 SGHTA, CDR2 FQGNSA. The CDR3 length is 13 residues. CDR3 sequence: CASSQGQSGTQYF. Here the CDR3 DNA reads TGTGCCAGCAGCCAAGGGCAGTCCGGGACCCAGTACTTC. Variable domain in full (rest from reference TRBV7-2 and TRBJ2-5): GAGVSQSPSNKVTEKGKDVELRCDPISGHTALYWYRQSLGQGLEFLIYFQGNSAPDKSGLPSDRFSAERTGGSVSTLTIQRTQQEDSAVYLCASSQGQSGTQYFGPGTRLLVL.